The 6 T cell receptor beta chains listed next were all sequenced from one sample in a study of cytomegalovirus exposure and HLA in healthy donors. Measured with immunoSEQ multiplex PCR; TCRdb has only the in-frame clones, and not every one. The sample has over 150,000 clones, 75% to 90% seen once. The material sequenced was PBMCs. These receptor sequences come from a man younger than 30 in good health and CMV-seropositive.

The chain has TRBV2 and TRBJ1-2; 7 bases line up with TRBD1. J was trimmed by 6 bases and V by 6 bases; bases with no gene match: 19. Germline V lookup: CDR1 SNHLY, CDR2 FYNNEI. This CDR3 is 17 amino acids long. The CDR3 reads CASRGKLRTGGGDGYTF. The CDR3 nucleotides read TGTGCCAGCAGGGGGAAGCTTAGGACAGGCGGCGGAGATGGCTACACCTTC.

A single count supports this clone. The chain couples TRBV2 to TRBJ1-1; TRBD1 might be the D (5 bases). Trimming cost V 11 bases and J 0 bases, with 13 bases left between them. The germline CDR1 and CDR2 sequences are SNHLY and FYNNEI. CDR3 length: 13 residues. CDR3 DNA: TGTGCCCCCCGGGCAGGGATGAACACTGAAGCTTTCTTT. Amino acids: CAPRAGMNTEAFF.

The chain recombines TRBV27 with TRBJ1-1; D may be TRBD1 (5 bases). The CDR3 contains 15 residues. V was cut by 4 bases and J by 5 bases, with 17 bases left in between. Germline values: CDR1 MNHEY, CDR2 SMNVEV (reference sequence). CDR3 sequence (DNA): TGTGCCAGCAGTTGGACACCTAACCGGTGGACTGAAGCTTTCTTT. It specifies CASSWTPNRWTEAFF.

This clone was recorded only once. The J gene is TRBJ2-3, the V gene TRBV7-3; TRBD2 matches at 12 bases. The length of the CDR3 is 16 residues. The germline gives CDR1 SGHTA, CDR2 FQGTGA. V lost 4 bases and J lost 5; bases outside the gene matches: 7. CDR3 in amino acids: CASSSTSGSHGDTQYF. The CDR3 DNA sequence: TGTGCCAGCAGCTCGACTAGCGGGAGTCATGGAGATACGCAGTATTTT.

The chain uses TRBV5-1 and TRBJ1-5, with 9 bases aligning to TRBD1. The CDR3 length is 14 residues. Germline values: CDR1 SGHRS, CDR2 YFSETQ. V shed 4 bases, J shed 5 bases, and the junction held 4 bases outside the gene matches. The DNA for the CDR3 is TGCGCCAGCAGCCCTGGACAGGGGTATCAGCCCCAGCATTTT. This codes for CASSPGQGYQPQHF.

CDR3 in amino acids: CASSPFDRSAEAFF. The CDR3 DNA reads as TGTGCCAGCAGTCCATTCGACAGGTCTGCTGAAGCTTTCTTT. The rearrangement uses TRBV6-6 and TRBJ1-1; D possibly corresponds to TRBD1 (6 bases). The CDR3 runs 14 residues. In germline, CDR1 is MNHNY, CDR2 SVGAGI (reference sequence). V lost 5 bases and J 6 bases, leaving 16 bases between the germline ends.